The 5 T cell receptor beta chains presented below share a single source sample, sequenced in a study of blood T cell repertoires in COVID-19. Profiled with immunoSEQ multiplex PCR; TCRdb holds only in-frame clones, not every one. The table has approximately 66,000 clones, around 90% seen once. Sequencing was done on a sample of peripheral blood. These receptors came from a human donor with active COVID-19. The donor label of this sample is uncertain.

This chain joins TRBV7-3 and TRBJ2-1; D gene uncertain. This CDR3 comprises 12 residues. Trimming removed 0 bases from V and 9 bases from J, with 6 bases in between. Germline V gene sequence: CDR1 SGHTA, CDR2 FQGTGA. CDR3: CASSLTHGEQFF. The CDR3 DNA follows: TGTGCCAGCAGCTTAACACATGGTGAGCAGTTCTTC.

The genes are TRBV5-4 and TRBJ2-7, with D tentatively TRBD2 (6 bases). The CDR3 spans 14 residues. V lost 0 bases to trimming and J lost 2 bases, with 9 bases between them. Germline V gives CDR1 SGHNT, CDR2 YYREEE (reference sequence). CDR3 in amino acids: CASSLGGRPYEQYF. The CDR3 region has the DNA TGTGCCAGCAGCTTGGGGGGGAGGCCCTACGAGCAGTACTTC. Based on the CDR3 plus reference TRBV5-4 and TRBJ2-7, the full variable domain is ETGVTQSPTHLIKTRGQQVTLRCSSQSGHNTVSWYQQALGQGPQFIFQYYREEENGRGNFPPRFSGLQFPNYSSELNVNALELDDSALYLCASSLGGRPYEQYFGPGTRLTVT.

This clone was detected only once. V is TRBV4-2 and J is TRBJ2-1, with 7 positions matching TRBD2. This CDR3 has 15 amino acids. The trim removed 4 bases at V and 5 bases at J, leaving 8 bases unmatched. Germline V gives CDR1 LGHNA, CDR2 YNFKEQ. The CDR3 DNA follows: TGTGCCAGCAGCCCGGGGGGATCCTCTCACAATGAGCAGTTCTTC. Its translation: CASSPGGSSHNEQFF.

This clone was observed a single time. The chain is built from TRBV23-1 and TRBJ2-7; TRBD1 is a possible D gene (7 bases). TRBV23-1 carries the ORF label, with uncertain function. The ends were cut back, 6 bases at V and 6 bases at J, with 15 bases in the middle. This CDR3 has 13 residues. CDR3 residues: CASRRNQGGEQYF. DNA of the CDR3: TGCGCCAGCAGGCGTAATCAGGGGGGCGAGCAGTACTTC.

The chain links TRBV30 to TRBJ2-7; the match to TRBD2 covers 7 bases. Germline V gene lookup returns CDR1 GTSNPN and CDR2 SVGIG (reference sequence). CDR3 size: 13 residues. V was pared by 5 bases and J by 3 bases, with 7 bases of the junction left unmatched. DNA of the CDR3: TGTGCCTGGGGAGGACTAGTCGACTACGAGCAGTACTTC. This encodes CAWGGLVDYEQYF. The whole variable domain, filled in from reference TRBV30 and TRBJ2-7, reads SQTIHQWPATLVQPVGSPLSLECTVEGTSNPNLYWYRQAAGRGLQLLFYSVGIGQISSEVPQNLSASRPQDRQFILSSKKLLLSDSGFYLCAWGGLVDYEQYFGPGTRLTVT.